Listed below are T cell receptor beta chains from one sample, sequenced in a study of blood T cells in healthy people across ages. TCRdb re-called the 5' RACE reads with MiXCR, one entry per CDR3 protein. The data contain 550,000 to 600,000 distinct CDR3 sequences, 25% to 30% of them singletons. Sequenced sample: blood. These receptors were taken from a woman in her 70s in good health. The CDR3 runs from the conserved cysteine through the conserved F or W. The D gene is left open where the match is weak. Some rows mark clone size as missing; the rest say once, few, many or name a class of expanded clone.

j_call v_call clone_size d_call cdr3_aa cdr3_nt
TRBJ1-2 TRBV3-1 few . CASSQDMFARGNYGYTF TGTGCCAGCAGCCAAGATATGTTCGCCAGGGGTAACTATGGCTACACCTTC
TRBJ2-5 TRBV4-3 few . CASSSISPGPGLGTQYF TGCGCCAGCAGCTCCATTTCCCCGGGCCCCGGGCTGGGGACCCAGTACTTC
TRBJ2-7 TRBV10-3 few TRBD2 CAINGDYNEQYF TGTGCCATCAATGGGGACTATAACGAGCAGTACTTC
TRBJ1-2 TRBV20-1 . TRBD1 CSARGGTANSGYTF TGCAGTGCTAGAGGGGGGACAGCGAATAGCGGCTACACCTTC
TRBJ1-3 TRBV4-3 few TRBD1 CASSQDGTGSGNTIYF TGCGCCAGCAGCCAAGATGGGACAGGGAGTGGAAACACCATATATTTT
TRBJ2-7 TRBV4-3 . TRBD1 CASSHQTGTGRGEQYF TGCGCCAGCAGCCACCAGACCGGGACAGGGCGTGGCGAGCAGTACTTC
TRBJ2-5 TRBV30 . . CAWSVGAKETQYF TGTGCCTGGAGTGTCGGTGCAAAAGAGACCCAGTACTTC
TRBJ1-5 TRBV20-1 few . CSARDGTGQPQHF TGCAGTGCTAGAGATGGAACGGGTCAGCCCCAGCATTTT
TRBJ2-5 TRBV7-9 . . CASTTPQEQETQYF TGTGCCAGCACCACCCCGCAGGAGCAAGAGACCCAGTACTTC
TRBJ2-3 TRBV27 . . CASPGARDTQYF TGTGCCAGTCCAGGGGCACGAGATACGCAGTATTTT
TRBJ1-2 TRBV6-1 . . CASSERQTYGYTF TGTGCCAGCAGTGAACGACAGACTTATGGCTACACCTTC
TRBJ1-2 TRBV6-2/TRBV6-3 . . CASSRTQEGGYTF TGTGCCAGCAGCCGGACGCAAGAAGGTGGCTACACCTTC
TRBJ1-4 TRBV5-1 . TRBD1 CASSYDRGNEKLFF TGCGCCAGCAGCTATGACAGGGGTAATGAAAAACTGTTTTTT
TRBJ1-2 TRBV4-2 . TRBD1 CASSQATGQGVYGYTF TGTGCCAGCAGCCAAGCGACGGGACAGGGAGTTTACGGCTACACCTTC
TRBJ2-7 TRBV7-2 . . CASSLNGGSYEQYF TGTGCCAGCAGCTTAAATGGGGGCTCCTACGAGCAGTACTTC
TRBJ1-2 TRBV7-2 once . CASSLNVLRPNYGYTF TGTGCCAGCAGCTTAAATGTTCTCAGACCTAACTATGGCTACACCTTC
TRBJ2-3 TRBV14 . . CASNEVRTDTQYF TGTGCCAGCAATGAGGTCCGCACAGATACGCAGTATTTT
TRBJ1-1 TRBV3-1 . . CASRSSSGNTEAFF TGTGCCAGCAGAAGCTCCTCAGGGAACACTGAAGCTTTCTTT
TRBJ2-6 TRBV18 many TRBD1 CASSPGTGSSGANVLTF TGTGCCAGCTCCCCCGGGACAGGGTCCTCAGGGGCCAACGTCCTGACTTTC
TRBJ2-2 TRBV5-6 . . CASSLGSSGTGELFF TGTGCCAGCAGCTTAGGGAGTTCGGGCACCGGGGAGCTGTTTTTT
TRBJ2-1 TRBV6-6 . TRBD2 CASKASGGITYNEQFF TGTGCCAGCAAGGCTAGCGGGGGGATAACCTACAATGAGCAGTTCTTC
TRBJ1-5 TRBV5-1 . . CASSLESGNYQPQHF TGCGCCAGCAGCTTGGAATCAGGGAACTATCAGCCCCAGCATTTT
TRBJ2-3 TRBV4-2 few . CASSQDRGGRGTDTQYF TGTGCCAGCAGCCAAGACCGTGGGGGCCGAGGCACAGATACGCAGTATTTT
TRBJ1-1 TRBV5-1 few . CASSRGRRLMNTEAFF TGCGCCAGCAGCAGGGGAAGACGGCTCATGAACACTGAAGCTTTCTTT
TRBJ2-2 TRBV3-1 few . CASSLGRGDRELFF TGTGCCAGCAGCCTCGGGAGAGGCGACCGGGAGCTGTTTTTT
TRBJ2-7 TRBV5-1 few . CASSLGWGNGQYF TGCGCCAGCAGCTTGGGGTGGGGTAACGGGCAGTACTTC
TRBJ2-3 TRBV20-1 once . CSATTGRTSTDTQYF TGCAGTGCTACTACTGGGCGGACTAGCACAGATACGCAGTATTTT
TRBJ2-5 TRBV27 few . CASSLYPYQETQYF TGTGCCAGCAGTTTATACCCCTACCAAGAGACCCAGTACTTC
TRBJ1-4 TRBV20-1 few . CSASREEKLFF TGCAGTGCTAGCAGGGAGGAAAAACTGTTTTTT
TRBJ1-1 TRBV6-2/TRBV6-3 few . CASSYGGTLVTEAFF TGTGCCAGCAGTTACGGCGGGACACTGGTCACTGAAGCTTTCTTT
TRBJ2-5 TRBV7-9 few . CASSLIASAQETQYF TGTGCCAGCAGCTTAATAGCGTCTGCCCAAGAGACCCAGTACTTC
TRBJ1-2 TRBV12-5 few . CASGLEVGYTF TGTGCTAGTGGTTTGGAGGTCGGCTACACCTTC
TRBJ1-2 TRBV27 few TRBD1 CASSLRQGRFYGYTF TGTGCCAGCAGTCTACGACAGGGAAGATTCTATGGCTACACCTTC
TRBJ2-5 TRBV20-1 few TRBD2 CSASRLAGGLETQYF TGCAGTGCTAGCAGACTAGCGGGGGGTTTAGAGACCCAGTACTTC
TRBJ2-1 TRBV3-1 . TRBD2 CASRGLAGGGNEQFF TGTGCCAGCCGGGGACTAGCGGGGGGAGGAAATGAGCAGTTCTTC
TRBJ1-1 TRBV5-1 few TRBD1 CASSPGDRLNTEAFF TGCGCCAGCAGCCCTGGGGACAGGCTGAACACTGAAGCTTTCTTT
TRBJ2-3 TRBV3-1 few . CASSHAAGSTDTQYF TGTGCCAGCAGCCACGCAGCGGGCTCCACAGATACGCAGTATTTT
TRBJ2-3 TRBV5-1 few TRBD2 CASSTLAGKDTQYF TGCGCCAGCAGCACCTTAGCGGGGAAAGATACGCAGTATTTT
TRBJ1-5 TRBV12-3/TRBV12-4 . . CASSLMTDNRPQHF TGTGCCAGCAGTTTAATGACAGATAATCGGCCCCAGCATTTT
TRBJ2-1 TRBV13 few TRBD2 CASSSRLAGSNEQFF TGTGCCAGCAGCTCCCGACTAGCGGGGAGCAATGAGCAGTTCTTC